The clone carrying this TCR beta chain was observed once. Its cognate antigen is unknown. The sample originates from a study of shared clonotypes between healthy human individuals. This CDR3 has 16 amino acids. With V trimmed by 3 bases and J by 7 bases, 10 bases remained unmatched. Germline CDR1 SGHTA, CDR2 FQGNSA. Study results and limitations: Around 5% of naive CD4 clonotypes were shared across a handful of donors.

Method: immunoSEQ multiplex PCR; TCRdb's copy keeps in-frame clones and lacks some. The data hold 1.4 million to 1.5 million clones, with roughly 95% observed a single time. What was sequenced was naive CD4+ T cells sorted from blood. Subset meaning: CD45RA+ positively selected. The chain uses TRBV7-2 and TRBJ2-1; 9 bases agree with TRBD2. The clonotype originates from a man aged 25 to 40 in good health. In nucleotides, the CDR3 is TGTGCCAGCAGCTTGCTAGCGGGAAGGAGCGAAAATGAGCAGTTCTTC. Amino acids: CASSLLAGRSENEQFF.